Below, 21 T cell receptor beta chains from the same sample are listed, as sequenced in a study of neurological immune-mediated disorders. TCRdb recomputed calls from the 5' RACE reads with MiXCR, one row per CDR3 protein. Among 50,000 to 70,000 distinct CDR3 sequences listed, around 10% were seen once. The time point denotes: longitudinal time-point 1 (baseline). Specimen: PBMCs. The receptor source for this set is a male donor with HTLV-1-associated myelopathy (HAM/TSP).

This clonotype was recorded at least ten times. This chain connects TRBV6-2 or TRBV6-3 to TRBJ1-2, with unresolved D. Trimming shortened V by 6 bases and J by 8 bases, and 19 bases separated the two germline ends. The CDR3 is 14 amino acids. Germline CDR1 is MNHEY and CDR2 is SVGEGT. The CDR3 nucleotides are TGTGCCAGCAGCCAACGGGAGCTACGTCGGGGCTACACCTTC. Translating it yields CASSQRELRRGYTF.

This clonotype was found many times. The chain employs TRBV11-2 and TRBJ1-6, with no clear D. The ends were cut back, 0 bases at V and 9 bases at J, with 6 bases in the middle. The CDR3 covers 13 residues. CDR1 SGHAT and CDR2 FQNNGV come from the germline V gene. The CDR3 is CASSLDAVSPLHF. As DNA, the CDR3 is TGTGCCAGCAGCTTAGATGCAGTTTCACCCCTCCACTTT.

This clonotype has more than one count but fewer than ten. The rearrangement links TRBV5-5 to TRBJ2-2; D is unclear. The CDR3 length is 12 residues. Trimming cost V 4 bases and J 12 bases, with 13 bases left between them. The germline V gene encodes CDR1 SGHKS and CDR2 YYEKEE (reference sequence). The CDR3: CASSLGPGQLFF. CDR3 DNA sequence: TGTGCCAGCAGCCTTGGACCGGGTCAGCTGTTTTTT.

This clonotype was found once. A much larger clone differs from this one at a single base, so this may be a read error. The chain is built from TRBV5-5 and TRBJ2-7, with a tentative D call TRBD1 (6 bases). CDR1 and CDR2 (germline): SGHKS, YYEKEE (reference sequence). V dropped 4 bases and J dropped 2 bases, with 16 bases sitting between them. This CDR3 has 15 amino acids. CDR3 residues: CASSPIRDMTYEQYF. The CDR3 nucleotides are TGTGCCAGCAGCCCTATCCGGGACATGACCTACGAGCAGTACTTC.

The table lists this clonotype with many counts. The chain uses TRBV9 and TRBJ1-1, with 8 bases aligning to TRBD1. The ends lost 0 bases at V and 1 base at J; junction bases unmatched: 5. The CDR3 extends over 16 amino acids. Germline lookup yields CDR1 SGDLS and CDR2 YYNGEE. CDR3 DNA sequence: TGTGCCAGCAGCGTAGGGTTTGGGACAGGGAACACTGAAGCTTTCTTT. It encodes CASSVGFGTGNTEAFF. The entire variable domain, with the rest obtained from reference TRBV9 and TRBJ1-1, is as follows: DSGVTQTPKHLITATGQRVTLRCSPRSGDLSVYWYQQSLDQGLQFLIQYYNGEERAKGNILERFSAQQFPDLHSELNLSSLELGDSALYFCASSVGFGTGNTEAFFGQGTRLTVV.

This clonotype came up many times. The rearrangement links TRBV20-1 to TRBJ2-7; TRBD2 matches at 8 bases. After removal of 6 bases from V and 5 bases from J, the junction contained 6 bases not matched to a gene. In germline, CDR1 is DFQATT, CDR2 SNEGSKA (reference sequence). This CDR3 spans 12 amino acids. CDR3 coding DNA: TGCAGTGCCAAGGGACTAGTCAACGAGCAGTACTTC. The encoded protein is CSAKGLVNEQYF.

This clonotype has a count of ten or more. This chain connects TRBV5-1 to TRBJ2-7; 7 bases fit TRBD1. CDR1 and CDR2 from the germline V gene are SGHRS and YFSETQ. After removal of 3 bases from V and 5 bases from J, the junction contained 8 bases not matched to a gene. The CDR3 runs to 14 residues. This CDR3 is CASSSYRGADEQYF. DNA for the CDR3: TGCGCCAGCAGCTCTTACAGGGGAGCGGACGAGCAGTACTTC.

The table lists this clonotype with many counts. The chain joins TRBV20-1 to TRBJ1-4, with no clear D. Germline V gene sequence: CDR1 DFQATT, CDR2 SNEGSKA (reference sequence). V was trimmed by 0 bases and J by 8 bases, leaving 10 bases between them. The CDR3 length is 13 residues. The CDR3 loop is CSARDLRSEKLFF. Here the CDR3 DNA reads TGCAGTGCTAGAGATCTGCGGAGCGAAAAACTGTTTTTT.

This clonotype was detected ten times or more. The J gene is TRBJ2-1, the V gene TRBV20-1; 9 bases are a match to TRBD1. V shed 7 bases, J shed 7 bases, and the junction held 11 bases outside the gene matches. The CDR3 runs 14 residues. Germline V gene lookup returns CDR1 DFQATT and CDR2 SNEGSKA (reference sequence). The CDR3 sequence is CSVLYRGRRNEQFF. CDR3 sequence (DNA): TGCAGTGTTCTCTACAGGGGGCGAAGAAATGAGCAGTTCTTC.

This clonotype was seen ten or more times. The chain carries TRBV29-1 and TRBJ2-3; TRBD2 matches 7 bases. J gave up 0 bases and V 7 bases, and 10 bases lay outside the gene matches. The length of the CDR3 is 15 residues. The germline gives CDR1 SQVTM, CDR2 ANQGSEA. The CDR3 bases are TGCAGCGCACTTAATCGGCGGGGGAGCACAGATACGCAGTATTTT. Its translation: CSALNRRGSTDTQYF.

In its sample, this clonotype was seen many times. The V and J genes are TRBV7-8 and TRBJ1-6; D is perhaps TRBD1 (6 bases). The CDR3 loop spans 20 amino acids. Germline V gives CDR1 SGHVS, CDR2 FQNEAQ. V dropped 7 bases and J dropped 0 bases, with 25 bases sitting between them. The CDR3 loop reads CASTQRGGTTHSSYNSPLHF. CDR3 DNA sequence: TGTGCCAGCACCCAGAGAGGGGGGACCACCCACAGCTCCTATAATTCACCCCTCCACTTT.

This clonotype was observed at least ten times. The rearrangement joins TRBV28 to TRBJ2-3; 7 bases align to TRBD2. CDR1 and CDR2 from the germline V gene are MDHEN and SYDVKM. This CDR3 region has 15 residues. Trimming removed 6 bases from V and 0 bases from J; junction bases left unmatched: 6. CDR3 in DNA: TGTGCCAGCAGATCTAGCGGAGGGAGCACAGATACGCAGTATTTT. Protein product: CASRSSGGSTDTQYF.

Concerning this clonotype: A much larger clone differs by one base, so this may be a read error. The rearrangement uses TRBV29-1 and TRBJ2-2; TRBD2 might be the D (6 bases). This CDR3 spans 14 amino acids. Germline CDR1 and CDR2: SQVTM and ANQGSEA. The CDR3 reads CSVDVGGNTGEMFF. The DNA for the CDR3 is TGCAGCGTTGATGTGGGGGGAAACACCGGGGAGATGTTTTTT.

The CDR3: CASSLDRIYGYTF. CDR3 DNA: TGCGCCAGCAGCTTGGACAGAATCTATGGCTACACCTTC. The chain employs TRBV5-1 and TRBJ1-2; D not certain. Germline V lookup: CDR1 SGHRS, CDR2 YFSETQ. CDR3 length: 13 residues. V lost 0 bases to trimming and J lost 4 bases, with 7 bases between them.

This clonotype was recorded at least ten times. The chain carries TRBV29-1 and TRBJ2-1; D is undetermined. The length of the CDR3 is 11 residues. CDR1 is SQVTM and CDR2 is ANQGSEA in the germline V gene. V was cut by 7 bases and J by 14 bases, with 18 bases left in between. CDR3 DNA sequence: TGCAGCGCCGACCGGGTGGAAGAAAAGTTCTTC. Translation: CSADRVEEKFF.

In this sample, this clonotype turned up many times. The CDR3 coding sequence is TGTGCCAGCAGCATTACTAGCGGCACAGATACGCAGTATTTT. Protein sequence: CASSITSGTDTQYF. The chain joins TRBV7-2 to TRBJ2-3, with 7 bases lining up with TRBD2. With 5 bases clipped from V and 1 base from J, the junction kept 3 bases outside the gene matches. Germline values: CDR1 SGHTA, CDR2 FQGNSA. The CDR3 length is 14 residues.

This clonotype was counted ten times or more. The rearrangement links TRBV29-1 to TRBJ1-5, with a tentative D call TRBD1 (5 bases). The CDR3 loop spans 13 amino acids. From germline, CDR1 is SQVTM and CDR2 ANQGSEA. Trimming pared 7 bases from V and 3 bases from J, leaving 13 bases between. The CDR3 DNA reads TGCAGCGCAAATACAGGCGCCAATCAGCCCCAGCATTTT. Translating gives CSANTGANQPQHF.

This clonotype occurred many times. The genes are TRBV12-3 or TRBV12-4 and TRBJ2-1; 9 bases are shared with TRBD2. This CDR3 has 16 amino acids. Germline trimming cut 5 bases from V and 6 bases from J; bases unmatched to any gene: 11. The CDR3 bases are TGTGCCAGCAGTACCTGGCTAGCGGGGCGTTCCAATGAGCAGTTCTTC. Translated, it gives CASSTWLAGRSNEQFF.

In its sample, this clonotype was seen many times. The V and J genes are TRBV18 and TRBJ1-1; D uncertain. Germline CDR1 KGHSH, CDR2 LQKENI. V lost 6 bases and J 0 bases, leaving 8 bases between the germline ends. The CDR3 totals 13 residues. CDR3 coding DNA: TGTGCCAGCTCCCCCGGCATGAACACTGAAGCTTTCTTT. The encoded protein is CASSPGMNTEAFF.

This clonotype was observed at least ten times. The gene calls are TRBV6-5 and TRBJ2-3, with D perhaps assigned TRBD1 or TRBD2 (6 bases each). V lost 2 bases to trimming and J lost 2 bases, with 11 bases between them. CDR3 length: 15 amino acids. Germline-derived CDR1 and CDR2 are MNHEY and SVGAGI. The CDR3 DNA follows: TGTGCCAGCAGTTACGGGGGGCGGGACACAGATACGCAGTATTTT. Residues: CASSYGGRDTDTQYF.

This clonotype was seen at least ten times. The chain carries TRBV28 and TRBJ2-5; tentative D call: TRBD2 (6 bases). Germline V gene lookup returns CDR1 MDHEN and CDR2 SYDVKM. V dropped 2 bases and J dropped 2 bases, with 9 bases sitting between them. The CDR3 is 14 residues long. DNA of the CDR3: TGTGCCAGCAGTTTAAGGGGACTGCAAGAGACCCAGTACTTC. The encoded protein is CASSLRGLQETQYF.